This entry describes one TCR beta chain. In the authors' workflow: Amplification from reference gene primers served as the basis for estimated nucleated cell counts. The method was immunoSEQ multiplex PCR; TCRdb's version includes in-frame clones alone and lacks a portion of them. The DNA gave D and trimming, while V, J and clone size come from that table. This repertoire shows some 150,000 clones, approximately 90% found once; its top ten account for 1.5% to 2%. The entry originates in a study of blood T cell repertoires in COVID-19. Whole-study context: COVID-19 samples collected from the United States, Italy and Spain covered acute and convalescent phases. PBMCs, B-cell-depleted T cells, or T cells provided the cDNA or gDNA that made up the material.

CDR1 WNHNN and CDR2 SYGVQD come from the germline V gene (reference sequence). J was trimmed by 3 bases and V by 7 bases; bases with no gene match: 3. This CDR3 spans 13 amino acids. The chain uses TRBV10-1 and TRBJ2-3, with 8 nucleotides matching TRBD2. Sequencing was performed on peripheral blood. The sequence was obtained from a human donor in a cohort sampled during active COVID-19. The CDR3 protein is CASNPGGTDTQYF. The CDR3 DNA is TGCGCCAGCAACCCGGGGGGGACAGATACGCAGTATTTT.